This TCR beta chain came from a study of cytomegalovirus exposure and HLA in healthy donors. Study information: Earlier sequencing of some 190 million T cells yielded nearly 120 million unique TCR beta sequences.

Use of 60 Vbeta and 13 Jbeta primers characterized the PCR. Sequenced by immunoSEQ multiplex PCR; TCRdb stores in-frame clones only, minus some. In the table there are some 140,000 clones, 75% to 85% of which are singletons. Details on this clone: As yet, its antigen is unknown.

General study points: For most TCR beta V segments, an earlier analysis put the productive rate at about 87% or about 30% of the time. A later analysis found that most CMV-associated TCR beta chains appeared HLA-restricted.

All donors participated as healthy donors of bone marrow. This CDR3 has 15 residues. Unmatched junction bases numbered 11, after V lost 3 bases and J lost 5 bases. Per the germline V gene, CDR1 is SGHTS and CDR2 is YDEGEE. J is TRBJ2-7 and V is TRBV5-8; 7 bases are a match to TRBD1. This TCR was sampled from a male donor in good health and CMV-seronegative. What was sequenced was PBMCs. CDR3 DNA: TGTGCCAGCAGCTCTTGGGACAGAGAATTGGACGAGCAGTACTTC. As protein: CASSSWDRELDEQYF.